The rows below give T cell receptor beta chains drawn from one sample of a study of HIV-infected children after antiretroviral therapy interruption. TCRdb re-called the 3' RACE reads with MiXCR, one entry per CDR3 protein. The sample records 40,000 or so distinct CDR3 sequences, under 8% being singletons. This specimen was CD45RA+ CD4+ T cells from PBMCs, pooled from several time points, taken from a donor given antiretroviral therapy, either interrupted or continuous. The receptors were gathered from a pool of human donors with HIV. The CDR3 runs from the conserved cysteine through the conserved F or W. The order of the fields is D gene, clone size, J gene, V gene, CDR3 DNA, CDR3 protein. A D gene is named only where the DNA matches it firmly. Size values are once, few and many counts, or a class for expanded clones, and some rows have none.

>NA|many|TRBJ1-4|TRBV12-3/TRBV12-4
TGTGCCAGCAGTTCGTCGACGGGGTTCAATGAAAAACTGTTTTTT
CASSSSTGFNEKLFF
>NA|many|TRBJ1-1|TRBV29-1
TGCAGCGTTGAGGTGGACCTGGGGACTGAAGCTTTCTTT
CSVEVDLGTEAFF
>NA|many|TRBJ1-6|TRBV6-4
TGTGCCAGCAGTGGATCTCTGGGTTCACCCCTCCACTTT
CASSGSLGSPLHF
>NA|many|TRBJ1-2|TRBV18
TGTGCCAGCTCAAGGATAGACTATGGCTACACCTTC
CASSRIDYGYTF
>NA|many|TRBJ1-6|TRBV12-3/TRBV12-4
TGTGCCAGCAGTCCAGAGACAGTCAGTTCACCCCTCCACTTT
CASSPETVSSPLHF
>TRBD2|many|TRBJ2-7|TRBV3-1
TGTGCCAGCAGCCAAAATCTAGCGGGCGAGCAGTACTTC
CASSQNLAGEQYF
>NA|many|TRBJ2-1|TRBV20-1
TGCAGTGCTAGAGTAGGGGCCAGGGGATATCGCAATGAGCAGTTCTTC
CSARVGARGYRNEQFF
>TRBD1|many|TRBJ2-7|TRBV6-6
TGTGCCAGCAGTGATGCGGGACAGGGATATGAACAGTACTTC
CASSDAGQGYEQYF
>NA|many|TRBJ1-1|TRBV7-2
TGTGCCAGCAGCGTGCCGTCGGACGGATTGAACACTGAAGCTTTCTTT
CASSVPSDGLNTEAFF
>TRBD2|many|TRBJ2-1|TRBV28
TGTGCCAGCAGTTCAGGTACTAGCGGGCGCTCCTACAATGAGCAGTTCTTC
CASSSGTSGRSYNEQFF
>NA|many|TRBJ2-7|TRBV29-1
TGCAGTATACAAGGAGGCGGGGGACACCCTTCCTACGAGCAGTACTTC
CSIQGGGGHPSYEQYF
>NA|NA|TRBJ2-2|TRBV7-2
TGTGCCAGCAGCTCAAATCGGTATCGCACCGGGGAGCTGTTTTTT
CASSSNRYRTGELFF
>NA|many|TRBJ2-3|TRBV21-1
TGTGCCAGCAGATGGGACTGGGGCCTATCTCTGTATTTT
CASRWDWGLSLYF
>NA|NA|TRBJ1-2|TRBV6-1
TGTGCCAGCAAAGGCATCCGAGGAAGTGGCTACACCTTC
CASKGIRGSGYTF
>NA|many|TRBJ1-4|TRBV6-6
TGTGCCAGCAGTTACGGGGCAGCCTATGAAAAACTGTTTTTT
CASSYGAAYEKLFF
>TRBD1|few|TRBJ1-2|TRBV6-5
TGTGCCAGCAGTTTAGGACCGGGACAGCGGTCTAACTATGGCTACACCTTC
CASSLGPGQRSNYGYTF
>NA|NA|TRBJ1-4|TRBV11-2
TGTGCCAGCAGCACCGGGGAAAAACTGTTTTTT
CASSTGEKLFF
>NA|many|TRBJ2-3|TRBV19
TGTGCCAGCAGACTGGGGGAGTTGTATTTT
CASRLGELYF
>NA|NA|TRBJ2-3|TRBV10-3
TGTGCCATCAGTGCCTCGGGTCCTAGCACAGATACGCAGTATTTT
CAISASGPSTDTQYF
>TRBD2|few|TRBJ2-1|TRBV6-2/TRBV6-3
TGTGCCAGCAGCCGCCCGGGACTAGCGGGAGACAGTTCCTACAATGAGCAGTTCTTC
CASSRPGLAGDSSYNEQFF
>NA|many|TRBJ2-3|TRBV2
TGTGCCAGCAGTGAATACAGGGCGGCCGCAGATACGCAGTATTTT
CASSEYRAAADTQYF
>NA|NA|TRBJ2-2|TRBV10-3
TGTGCCATCAGTGAGTCTAACAGCAACACCGGGGAGCTGTTTTTT
CAISESNSNTGELFF
>TRBD2|NA|TRBJ2-5|TRBV28
TGTGCCAGCAGTATCCGGACTGGGACTACTGAGACCCAGTACTTC
CASSIRTGTTETQYF
>TRBD1|many|TRBJ1-1|TRBV27
TGTGCCAGCAGTCTAAGAAACCGGGACAGGAACACTGAAGCTTTCTTT
CASSLRNRDRNTEAFF
>NA|many|TRBJ1-5|TRBV20-1
TGCAGTGCCTCCGCGCGTAACAATCAGCCCCAGCATTTT
CSASARNNQPQHF
>NA|many|TRBJ2-7|TRBV12-3/TRBV12-4
TGTGCCAGCAGTCTTGACAGCTCCTATGAACAGTACTTC
CASSLDSSYEQYF
>TRBD1|many|TRBJ1-1|TRBV18
TGTGCCAGCTCACTAACGGGACAGGGAACTGAAGCTTTCTTT
CASSLTGQGTEAFF
>TRBD1|many|TRBJ2-1|TRBV15
TGTGCCACCGGGGCAGGGGGCATCCATGAGCAGTTCTTC
CATGAGGIHEQFF